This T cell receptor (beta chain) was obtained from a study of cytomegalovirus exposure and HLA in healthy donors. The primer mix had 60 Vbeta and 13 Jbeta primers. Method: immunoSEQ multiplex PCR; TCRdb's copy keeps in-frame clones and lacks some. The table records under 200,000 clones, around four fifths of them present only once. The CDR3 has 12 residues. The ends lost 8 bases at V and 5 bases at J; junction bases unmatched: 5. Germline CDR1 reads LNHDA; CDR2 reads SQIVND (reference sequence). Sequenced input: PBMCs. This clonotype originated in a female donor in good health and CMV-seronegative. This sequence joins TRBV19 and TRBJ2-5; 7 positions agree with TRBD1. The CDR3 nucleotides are TGTGCCAGTGCGACAGGGCTTGAGACCCAGTACTTC. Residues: CASATGLETQYF.